This T cell receptor beta chain is drawn from a study of OX40 agonist ivuxolimab in advanced cancers. Broader study findings: Among some nonresponders, normalized T-cell clonal expansion was also low.

Systemic immunosuppression or a history of autoimmune disease excluded patients. The CDR3 totals 12 residues. Trimming removed 6 bases from V and 7 bases from J, with 10 bases in between. The germline CDR1 and CDR2 sequences are KGHSH and LQKENI. With respect to this clone: Its specificity is not known.

Libraries were prepared by immunoSEQ multiplex PCR; TCRdb keeps only in-frame clonotypes and omits some of them. The repertoire holds approximately 79,000 clones, roughly 86% seen once, with over 2% in the top ten. The material was CD4+ or CD8+ T cells sorted from blood, obtained in a trial of the OX40 agonist ivuxolimab. The genes are TRBV18 and TRBJ1-5; no clear D. The sequence came from an adult with an advanced solid tumor such as melanoma, head and neck, liver or kidney cancer. This CDR3 is CASSDSDQPQHF. CDR3 bases: TGTGCCAGCTCCGACTCCGACCAGCCCCAGCATTTT. The full variable domain, its missing parts supplied by reference TRBV18 and TRBJ1-5, is NAGVMQNPRHLVRRRGQEARLRCSPMKGHSHVYWYRQLPEEGLKFMVYLQKENIIDESGMPKERFSAEFPKEGPSILRIQQVVRGDSAAYFCASSDSDQPQHFGDGTRLSIL.